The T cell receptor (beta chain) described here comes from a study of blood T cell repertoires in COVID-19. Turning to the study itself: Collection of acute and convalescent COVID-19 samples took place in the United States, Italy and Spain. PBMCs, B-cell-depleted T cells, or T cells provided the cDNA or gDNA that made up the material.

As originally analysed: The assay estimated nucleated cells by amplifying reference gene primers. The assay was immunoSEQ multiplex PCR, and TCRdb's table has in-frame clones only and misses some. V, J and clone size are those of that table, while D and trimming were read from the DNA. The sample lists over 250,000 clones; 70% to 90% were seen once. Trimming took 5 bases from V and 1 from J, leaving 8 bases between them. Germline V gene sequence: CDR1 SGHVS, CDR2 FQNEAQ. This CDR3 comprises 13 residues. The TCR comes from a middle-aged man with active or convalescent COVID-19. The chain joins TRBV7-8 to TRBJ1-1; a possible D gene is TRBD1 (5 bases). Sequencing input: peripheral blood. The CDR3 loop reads CASSKQENTEAFF. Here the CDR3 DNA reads TGTGCCAGCAGCAAACAGGAGAACACTGAAGCTTTCTTT. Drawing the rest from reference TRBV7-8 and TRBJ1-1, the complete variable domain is GAGVSQSPRYKVAKRGQDVALRCDPISGHVSLFWYQQALGQGPEFLTYFQNEAQLDKSGLPSDRFFAERPEGSVSTLKIQRTQQEDSAVYLCASSKQENTEAFFGQGTRLTVV.